The clone carrying this T cell receptor (beta chain) has only one observation. Antigen unknown. This sample was included in a study of Ad26.COV2.S vaccination and SARS-CoV-2 variants. Across the study: The Ad26.COV2.S arm of the COV1001 trial was where the donor was placed. Dosing was one shot or two shots 56 days apart.

Treatment here: about 20 received Ad26.COV2.S at low or high dose, single or two shots; about 5 received placebo; per-sample allocation not given. Samples came from day 63 after the first vaccine or placebo injection. In Boston, the donor was an adult between 18-55 years of age. The method was immunoSEQ multiplex PCR; TCRdb's version includes in-frame clones alone and lacks a portion of them. The sample consists of about 350,000 clones, 70% to 90% of them appearing once. This CDR3 region has 14 residues. CDR1 SEHNR and CDR2 FQNEAQ come from the germline V gene (reference sequence). The V gene lost 1 base and the J gene lost 2 bases, with 3 bases spanning the gap. General study findings and limits: With respect to non-spike TCR breadth, vaccine and placebo recipients were similar.

This sequence originates from a person aged 18 to 65 who received the Ad26.COV2.S COVID-19 vaccine or a placebo. The sequences come from peripheral blood, collected in a trial of Ad26.COV2.S vaccine versus placebo. The chain links TRBV7-9 to TRBJ2-6; D is ambiguous. The chain's CDR3 is CASSLETGANVLTF. CDR3 in DNA: TGTGCCAGCAGCTTAGAAACTGGGGCCAACGTCCTGACTTTC.